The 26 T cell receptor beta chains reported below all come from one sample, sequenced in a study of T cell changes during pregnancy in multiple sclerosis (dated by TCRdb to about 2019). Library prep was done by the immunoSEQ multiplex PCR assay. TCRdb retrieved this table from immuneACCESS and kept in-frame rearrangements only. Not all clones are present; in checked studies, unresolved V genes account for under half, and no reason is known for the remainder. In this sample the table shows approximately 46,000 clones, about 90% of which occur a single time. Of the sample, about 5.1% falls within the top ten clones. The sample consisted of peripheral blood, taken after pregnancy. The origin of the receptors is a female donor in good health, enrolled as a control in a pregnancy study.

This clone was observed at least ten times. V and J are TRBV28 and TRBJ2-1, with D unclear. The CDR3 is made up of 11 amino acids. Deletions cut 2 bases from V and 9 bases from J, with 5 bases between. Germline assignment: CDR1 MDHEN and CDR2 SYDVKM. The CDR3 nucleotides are TGTGCCAGCAGTTTAGGAGTTGAGCAGTTCTTC. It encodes CASSLGVEQFF.

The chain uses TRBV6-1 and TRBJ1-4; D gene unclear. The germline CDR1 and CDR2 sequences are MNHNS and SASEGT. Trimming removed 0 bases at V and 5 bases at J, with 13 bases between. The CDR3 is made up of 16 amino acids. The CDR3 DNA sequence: TGTGCCAGCAGTGAAGCGTTAGCGGGCCGCAATGAAAAACTGTTTTTT. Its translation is CASSEALAGRNEKLFF.

The chain's CDR3 is CASSQDRSIMNTEAFF. As DNA, the CDR3 is TGTGCCAGCAGCCAGGACAGGTCCATAATGAACACTGAAGCTTTCTTT. The chain has TRBV5-6 and TRBJ1-1; 7 bases agree with TRBD1. The trim removed 4 bases at V and 0 bases at J, leaving 9 bases unmatched. CDR3 length: 16 amino acids. Germline V lookup: CDR1 SGHDT, CDR2 YYEEEE.

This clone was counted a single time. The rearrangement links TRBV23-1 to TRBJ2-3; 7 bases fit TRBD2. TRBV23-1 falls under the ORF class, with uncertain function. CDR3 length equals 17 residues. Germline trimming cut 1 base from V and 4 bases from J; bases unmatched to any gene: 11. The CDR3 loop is CASSQFWGRLAADTQYF. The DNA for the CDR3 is TGCGCCAGCAGTCAATTTTGGGGACGGCTAGCGGCAGATACGCAGTATTTT.

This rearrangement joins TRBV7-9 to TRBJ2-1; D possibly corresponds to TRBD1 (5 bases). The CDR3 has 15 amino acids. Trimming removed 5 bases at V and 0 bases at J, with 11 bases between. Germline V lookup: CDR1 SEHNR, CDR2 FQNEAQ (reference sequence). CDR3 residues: CASSPSTVSYNEQFF. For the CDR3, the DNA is TGTGCCAGCAGCCCCTCGACAGTCTCCTACAATGAGCAGTTCTTC.

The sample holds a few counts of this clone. CDR3 DNA: TGTGCCAGCAGCCCGACAGGGTTTTCTTCCTACGAGCAGTACTTC. Encoded protein: CASSPTGFSSYEQYF. The chain recombines TRBV7-9 with TRBJ2-7, with 7 bases matching TRBD1. The CDR3 has 15 amino acids. Germline lookup yields CDR1 SEHNR and CDR2 FQNEAQ (reference sequence). V dropped 5 bases and J dropped 1; count of bases not matched to a gene: 8.

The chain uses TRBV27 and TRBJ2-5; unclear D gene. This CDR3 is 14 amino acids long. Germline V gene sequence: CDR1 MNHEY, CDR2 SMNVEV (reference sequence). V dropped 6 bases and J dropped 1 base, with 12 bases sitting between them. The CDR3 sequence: CASSRQVSQETQYF. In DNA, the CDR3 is TGTGCCAGCAGCAGGCAGGTCTCCCAAGAGACCCAGTACTTC.

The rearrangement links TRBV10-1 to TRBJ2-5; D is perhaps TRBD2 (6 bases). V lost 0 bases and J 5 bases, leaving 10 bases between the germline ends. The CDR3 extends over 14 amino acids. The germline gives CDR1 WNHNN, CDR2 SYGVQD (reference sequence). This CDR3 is CASSESAGEETQYF. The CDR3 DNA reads TGCGCCAGCAGTGAGTCAGCGGGCGAGGAGACCCAGTACTTC.

CDR3 loop: CASSVGLAGGSDTQYF. CDR3 nucleotides: TGTGCCAGCAGCGTCGGCTTAGCGGGAGGTTCAGATACGCAGTATTTT. The V call is TRBV9, the J call TRBJ2-3, with 10 bases that match TRBD2. The length of the CDR3 is 16 residues. The J segment lost 4 bases and the V segment lost 2 bases, leaving 7 bases of the junction unmatched. Germline values: CDR1 SGDLS, CDR2 YYNGEE.

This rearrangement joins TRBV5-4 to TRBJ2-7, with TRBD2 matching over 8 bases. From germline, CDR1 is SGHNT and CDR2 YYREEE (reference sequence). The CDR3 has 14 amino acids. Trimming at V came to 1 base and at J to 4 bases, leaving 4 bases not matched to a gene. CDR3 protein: CASSLSPGGYEQYF. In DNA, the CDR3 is TGTGCCAGCAGCTTGTCGCCGGGGGGGTACGAGCAGTACTTC.

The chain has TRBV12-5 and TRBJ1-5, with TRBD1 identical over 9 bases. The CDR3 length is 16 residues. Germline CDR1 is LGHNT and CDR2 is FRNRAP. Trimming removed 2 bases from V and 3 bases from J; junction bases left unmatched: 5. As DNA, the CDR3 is TGTGCTAGTGGTTTGCTGGACAGGGGCCCCAATCAGCCCCAGCATTTT. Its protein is CASGLLDRGPNQPQHF.

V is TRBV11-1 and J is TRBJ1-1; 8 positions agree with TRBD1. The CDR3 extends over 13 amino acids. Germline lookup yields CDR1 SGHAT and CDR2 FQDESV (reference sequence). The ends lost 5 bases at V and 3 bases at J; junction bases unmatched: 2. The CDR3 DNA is TGTGCCAGCAGCGGACAGGGTTACACTGAAGCTTTCTTT. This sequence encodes CASSGQGYTEAFF.

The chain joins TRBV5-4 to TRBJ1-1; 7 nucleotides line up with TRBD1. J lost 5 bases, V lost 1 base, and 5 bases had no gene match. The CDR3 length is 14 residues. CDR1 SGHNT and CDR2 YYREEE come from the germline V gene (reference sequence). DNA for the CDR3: TGTGCCAGCAGCTTGAAAGGGGGCCGGACTGAAGCTTTCTTT. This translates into CASSLKGGRTEAFF.

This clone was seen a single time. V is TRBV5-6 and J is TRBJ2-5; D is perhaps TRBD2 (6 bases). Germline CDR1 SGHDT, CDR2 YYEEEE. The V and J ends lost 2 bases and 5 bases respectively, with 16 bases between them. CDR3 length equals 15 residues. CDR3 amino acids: CASSLGGGTQETQYF. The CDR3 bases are TGTGCCAGCAGCTTAGGTGGGGGGACCCAGGAGACCCAGTACTTC.

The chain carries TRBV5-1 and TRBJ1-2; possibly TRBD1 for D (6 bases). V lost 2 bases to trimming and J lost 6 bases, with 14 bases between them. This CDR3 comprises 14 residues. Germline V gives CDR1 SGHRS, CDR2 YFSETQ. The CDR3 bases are TGCGCCAGCAGCTTAGGGACACAGGGTCATGGCTACACCTTC. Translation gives CASSLGTQGHGYTF.

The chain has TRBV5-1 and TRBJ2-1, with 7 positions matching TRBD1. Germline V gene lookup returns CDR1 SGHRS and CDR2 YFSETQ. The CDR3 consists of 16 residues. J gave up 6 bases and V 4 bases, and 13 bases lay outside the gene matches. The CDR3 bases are TGCGCCAGCAGCCCGAGGGCCTTGACAGGGCCCAATGAGCAGTTCTTC. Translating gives CASSPRALTGPNEQFF.

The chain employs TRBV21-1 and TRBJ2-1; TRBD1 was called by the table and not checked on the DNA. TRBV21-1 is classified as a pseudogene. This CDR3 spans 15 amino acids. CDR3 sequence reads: CASSKGRVFYNEQFF. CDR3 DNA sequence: TGTGCCAGCAGCAAAGGCAGGGTATTCTACAATGAGCAGTTCTTC.

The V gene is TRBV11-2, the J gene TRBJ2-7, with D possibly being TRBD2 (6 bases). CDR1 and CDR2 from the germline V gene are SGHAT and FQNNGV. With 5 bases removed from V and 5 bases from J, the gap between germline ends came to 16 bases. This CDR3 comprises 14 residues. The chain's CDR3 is CASSLRWGDHEQYF. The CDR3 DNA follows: TGTGCCAGCAGCCTACGGTGGGGGGACCACGAGCAGTACTTC.

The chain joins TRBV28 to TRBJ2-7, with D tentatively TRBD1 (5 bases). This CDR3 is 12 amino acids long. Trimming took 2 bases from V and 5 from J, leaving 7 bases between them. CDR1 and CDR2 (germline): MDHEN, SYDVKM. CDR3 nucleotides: TGTGCCAGCAGTTTAGTAGGGGACGAGCAGTACTTC. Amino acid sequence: CASSLVGDEQYF.

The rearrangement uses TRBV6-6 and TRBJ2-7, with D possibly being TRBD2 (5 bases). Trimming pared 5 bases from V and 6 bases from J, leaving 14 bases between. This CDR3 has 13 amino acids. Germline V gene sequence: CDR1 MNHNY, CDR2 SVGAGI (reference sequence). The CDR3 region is CASSPRGSAEQYF. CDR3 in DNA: TGTGCCAGCAGTCCCCGGGGTAGCGCCGAGCAGTACTTC.

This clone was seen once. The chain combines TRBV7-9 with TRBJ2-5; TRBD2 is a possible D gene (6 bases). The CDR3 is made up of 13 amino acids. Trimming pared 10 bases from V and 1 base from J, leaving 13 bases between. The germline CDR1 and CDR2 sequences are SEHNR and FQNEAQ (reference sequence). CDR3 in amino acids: CAIRRGFQETQYF. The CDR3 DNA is TGTGCCATCCGGAGGGGTTTCCAAGAGACCCAGTACTTC.

In nucleotides, the CDR3 is TGTGCCAGCAGCCCTCTAGGACAGGGCTCCTACGAGCAGTACTTC. Translating it yields CASSPLGQGSYEQYF. This chain joins TRBV7-8 and TRBJ2-7; 8 bases match TRBD1. Trimming cost V 5 bases and J 0 bases; bases outside gene matches: 6. The CDR3 is 15 residues long. CDR1 is SGHVS and CDR2 is FQNEAQ in the germline V gene.

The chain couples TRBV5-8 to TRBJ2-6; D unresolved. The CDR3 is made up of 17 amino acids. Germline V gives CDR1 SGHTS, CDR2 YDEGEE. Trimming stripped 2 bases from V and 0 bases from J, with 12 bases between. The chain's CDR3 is CASSLHPSTSGANVLTF. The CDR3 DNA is TGTGCCAGCAGCTTACACCCATCCACCTCTGGGGCCAACGTCCTGACTTTC. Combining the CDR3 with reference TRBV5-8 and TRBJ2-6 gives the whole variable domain EAGVTQSPTHLIKTRGQQATLRCSPISGHTSVYWYQQALGLGLQFLLWYDEGEERNRGNFPPRFSGRQFPNYSSELNVNALELEDSALYLCASSLHPSTSGANVLTFGAGSRLTVL.

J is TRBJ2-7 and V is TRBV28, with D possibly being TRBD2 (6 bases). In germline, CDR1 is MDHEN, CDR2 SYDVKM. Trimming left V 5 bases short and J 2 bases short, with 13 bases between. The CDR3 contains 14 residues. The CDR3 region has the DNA TGTGCCAGCAGTATAGGCGGGAATCCCTACGAGCAGTACTTC. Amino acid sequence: CASSIGGNPYEQYF.

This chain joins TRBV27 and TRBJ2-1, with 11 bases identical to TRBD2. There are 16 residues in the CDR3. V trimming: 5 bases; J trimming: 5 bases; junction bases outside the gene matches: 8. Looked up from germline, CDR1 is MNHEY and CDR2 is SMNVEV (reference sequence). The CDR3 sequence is CASSKTSGMGDNEQFF. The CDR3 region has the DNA TGTGCCAGCAGTAAGACTAGCGGGATGGGCGACAATGAGCAGTTCTTC.

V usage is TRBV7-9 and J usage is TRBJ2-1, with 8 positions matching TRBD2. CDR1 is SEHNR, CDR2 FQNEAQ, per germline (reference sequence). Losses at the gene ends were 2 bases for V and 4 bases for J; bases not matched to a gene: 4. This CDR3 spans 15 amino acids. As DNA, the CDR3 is TGTGCCAGCAGCTTATTCCGGGAGGGGTACAATGAGCAGTTCTTC. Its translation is CASSLFREGYNEQFF.